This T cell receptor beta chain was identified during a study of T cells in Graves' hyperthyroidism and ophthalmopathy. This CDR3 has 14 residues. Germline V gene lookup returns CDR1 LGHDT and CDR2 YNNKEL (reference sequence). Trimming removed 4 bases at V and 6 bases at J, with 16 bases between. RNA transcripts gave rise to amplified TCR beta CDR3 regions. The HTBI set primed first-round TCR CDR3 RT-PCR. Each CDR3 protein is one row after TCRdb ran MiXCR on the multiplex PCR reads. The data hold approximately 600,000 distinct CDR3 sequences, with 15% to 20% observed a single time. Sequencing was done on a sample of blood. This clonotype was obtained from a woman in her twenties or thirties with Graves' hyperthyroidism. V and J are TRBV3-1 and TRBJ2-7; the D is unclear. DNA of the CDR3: TGTGCCAGCAGCCCGTCCCAGCCACCGTTCGAGCAGTACTTC. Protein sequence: CASSPSQPPFEQYF.